These 4 T cell receptor beta chains originate from one sample sequenced in a study of cytomegalovirus exposure and HLA in healthy donors. Amplification used 60 Vbeta primers and 13 Jbeta primers. Some clones are missing from TCRdb's copy, which holds only in-frame ones; the method was immunoSEQ multiplex PCR. Among about 150,000 clones listed, roughly 82% were seen once. The sequencing input was PBMCs. Source of these receptors: a man aged 30 to 39 in good health and CMV-seropositive.

The chain combines TRBV19 with TRBJ2-2; D perhaps matches TRBD1 (5 bases). Germline V gene data show CDR1 as LNHDA and CDR2 as SQIVND (reference sequence). Trimming took off 8 bases at V and 0 bases at J, with 13 bases between the two ends. CDR3 length: 15 amino acids. The CDR3 nucleotides read TGTGCCAGTGCTTTACAGGCGGCGAACACCGGGGAGCTGTTTTTT. Translated, it gives CASALQAANTGELFF.

CDR3 residues: CASSVSGVSKGAQYF. In DNA form, the CDR3 reads TGTGCCAGTAGTGTTTCCGGGGTCTCAAAGGGGGCCCAGTACTTC. The rearrangement joins TRBV19 to TRBJ2-5, with D maybe TRBD1 (6 bases). V was shortened by 5 bases and J by 9 bases, with 22 bases between the two germline ends. Germline CDR1 and CDR2: LNHDA and SQIVND (reference sequence). The CDR3 is made up of 15 amino acids.

This clone was seen only a few times. CDR3 sequence reads: CASSGQASGPQHF. The CDR3, as DNA: TGTGCCAGCTCGGGACAGGCCTCAGGGCCCCAGCATTTT. The V gene is TRBV14, the J gene TRBJ1-5, with 8 nucleotides matching TRBD1. V was clipped by 8 bases and J by 9 bases; unmatched bases: 9. This CDR3 spans 13 amino acids. Germline lookup yields CDR1 SGHDN and CDR2 FVKESK.

The J gene is TRBJ2-5, the V gene TRBV4-1; D remains unclear. Trimming stripped 4 bases from V and 4 bases from J, with 4 bases between. The CDR3 has 11 amino acids. Germline V CDR1 and CDR2: MGHRA, YSYEKL. This CDR3 reads CASSPGETQYF. The CDR3 nucleotides are TGCGCCAGCAGCCCGGGAGAGACCCAGTACTTC.